This T cell receptor beta chain was identified during a study of T cell therapy after organ transplantation (dated by TCRdb to between 2019 and 2020). Some background on the complete study: Therapy products were autologous CMV-specific T cells expanded in vitro for roughly 14 days with a peptide pool of 30 HLA class I and II CMV epitopes. Pretherapy peripheral blood samples were collected before commencement of T cell therapy. A median of 1.92 x 10^8 CMV-specific T cells was administered to patients across 2 to 6 intravenous infusions. Of the roughly 10 patients, eight were classified as clinical responders and two were classified as nonresponders. Long-term post-therapy samples were obtainable from only 8 of the 10 patients. This study was a follow-up analysis of the TRBV repertoire from an open-label phase I trial that tested autologous CMV-specific adoptive T cell therapy in people who had received solid-organ transplants. Patients were given up to 6 doses of T cells at 2-week intervals and were followed for 25 to 35 weeks after finishing therapy. Broader findings and caveats from the paper: Before therapy, nonresponders had marked clonal expansions, and their repertoires changed minimally after therapy. Both transferred clonotypes and endogenous clonotypes not detected in the therapy products appeared to be included in post-therapy reconstitution. Fold change in CD8 clonality after therapy was inversely correlated with pretherapy clonality, suggesting that less biased repertoires were more receptive to remodeling. Assessment of confounders such as concurrent antirejection and antiviral medications was prevented by the small cohort. The small number of expansions detected in nonresponders may reflect reduced sample coverage resulting from poor CD8+ T cell yield.

The time point tag for this specimen amounts to: before start of T cell therapy. Solid-organ transplant recipients with drug-resistant/recurrent cytomegalovirus were included as patients. Over 9 trial participants were selected for repertoire analysis based on availability of post-therapy peripheral blood mononuclear cells. A BD FACSAria III was used to sort viable CD3+CD8+CD4- lymphocytes from PBMCs. The Qiagen DNeasy Kit was used to extract genomic DNA from the sorted cells. The immunoSEQ two-step, bias-controlled multiplex PCR assay was used to amplify TRB CDR3 regions from genomic DNA. Sequencing of CDR3 libraries was carried out on an Illumina NextSeq 500. The authors' pipeline ran thus. Initial alignment and bioinformatics, including bias normalization against synthetic CDR3 analogs, were performed with the immunoSEQ Analyzer platform. Annotation of V, D and J genes was based on the definitions in the IMGT database. Additional TRBV analyses were carried out with default settings in VDJtools version 1.1.10 and the R package tcR version 2.2.1.11. GLIPH analysis was done using default settings in version 1.0. Significant clonotype frequency changes were tested by 2-sided binomial test with Benjamini-Hochberg correction (alpha = 0.01) in CDR3 sequences with at least 5 reads. Sourced from immuneACCESS, this table was stored by TCRdb with only in-frame sequences that have V and J called. A share of the clones is absent; for the studies checked, an unresolved V gene accounts for under half, and the remainder has no known explanation. V and J calls and clone size are copied from that table; D and trimming were computed from the DNA. The sample contains approximately 52,000 clones, about 94% of them found a single time. In total, the top ten clones hold over 3% of the sample.

As for this clone: Its recognized antigen is unknown. Base-call qualities are not available, and no considerably larger clone is one nucleotide away.

Its CDR3 holds 16 amino acids, cysteine through phenylalanine. Of all the DNA, just the CDR3 is kept, 48 bases in frame from base 1. CDR1 and CDR2, per the germline V gene, are SGHDT and YYEEEE. V was cut back by 4 bases and J by 5 bases, leaving a gap of 22 bases between them. This TCR was sampled from a human patient who had received a solid organ transplant and had CMV disease. The sequenced sample was CD8+ T cells from blood, obtained before autologous CMV-specific T cell therapy. Recombination joined TRBV5-6 with TRBJ2-7; the D gene is perhaps TRBD1 or TRBD2, as each covers 5 bases. The nucleotide sequence reads as follows: TGTGCCAGCAGCGGGGCGACGTTTAAGGAGGTCAACGAGCAGTACTTC. Its amino acids are CASSGATFKEVNEQYF. Outside the CDR3, residues come from the reference TRBV5-6 and TRBJ2-7 proteins, so the full variable domain is: DAGVTQSPTHLIKTRGQQVTLRCSPKSGHDTVSWYQQALGQGPQFIFQYYEEEERQRGNFPDRFSGHQFPNYSSELNVNALLLGDSALYLCASSGATFKEVNEQYFGPGTRLTVT.